Listed below are T cell receptor beta chains from one sample, sequenced in a study of beta chain features in type 1 diabetes. Sequencing used immunoSEQ multiplex PCR; TCRdb keeps in-frame clones, though not all of them. Of 100,000 to 150,000 clones in the sample, roughly 10% are singletons; the top ten hold under 0.9%. Input material: central memory CD4+ T cells from blood. These receptors were obtained from a man aged 25 to 45 with type 1 diabetes. The CDR3 runs from the conserved cysteine through the conserved F or W. The D gene is left open where the match is weak. Only part of the rows carry a size: once, few, many, or a class if the clone is expanded.

d_call: NA
clone_size: NA
v_call: TRBV7-2
j_call: TRBJ1-2
cdr3_aa: CASSSAFRGGYTF
cdr3_nt: TGTGCCAGCAGCTCTGCCTTTAGGGGGGGCTACACCTTC

d_call: NA
clone_size: NA
v_call: TRBV7-2
j_call: TRBJ1-1
cdr3_aa: CASSRGMNTEAFF
cdr3_nt: TGTGCCAGCAGCCGGGGGATGAACACTGAAGCTTTCTTT

d_call: NA
clone_size: NA
v_call: TRBV7-2
j_call: TRBJ1-5
cdr3_aa: CASSTFAGGDQPQHF
cdr3_nt: TGTGCCAGCAGCACATTCGCCGGCGGAGATCAGCCCCAGCATTTT

d_call: NA
clone_size: NA
v_call: TRBV27
j_call: TRBJ1-6
cdr3_aa: CASSLLGSSPLHF
cdr3_nt: TGTGCCAGCAGTTTACTAGGAAGTTCACCCCTCCACTTT

d_call: NA
clone_size: NA
v_call: TRBV7-9
j_call: TRBJ1-1
cdr3_aa: CASSKQENTEAFF
cdr3_nt: TGTGCCAGCAGTAAACAGGAGAACACTGAAGCTTTCTTT

d_call: TRBD2
clone_size: NA
v_call: TRBV6-6
j_call: TRBJ2-7
cdr3_aa: CASTHIPAGRRYEQYF
cdr3_nt: TGTGCCAGCACCCATATCCCAGCGGGGCGTCGGTACGAGCAGTACTTC

d_call: TRBD1
clone_size: NA
v_call: TRBV6-6
j_call: TRBJ1-6
cdr3_aa: CASRRQGKTPLHF
cdr3_nt: TGTGCCAGCAGACGACAGGGGAAGACACCCCTCCACTTT

d_call: TRBD2
clone_size: many
v_call: TRBV29-1
j_call: TRBJ2-5
cdr3_aa: CSVEVAGGGETQYF
cdr3_nt: TGCAGCGTTGAAGTGGCGGGGGGAGGAGAGACCCAGTACTTC

d_call: NA
clone_size: NA
v_call: TRBV10-3
j_call: TRBJ1-5
cdr3_aa: CAISDPRSTDQPQHF
cdr3_nt: TGTGCCATCAGTGATCCCAGGTCCACCGATCAGCCCCAGCATTTT

d_call: TRBD2
clone_size: few
v_call: TRBV5-1
j_call: TRBJ2-3
cdr3_aa: CASSLGLAVGTDTQYF
cdr3_nt: TGCGCCAGCAGCTTGGGGCTAGCGGTCGGCACAGATACGCAGTATTTT

d_call: TRBD2
clone_size: few
v_call: TRBV12-5
j_call: TRBJ2-5
cdr3_aa: CASATGASSGVQETQYF
cdr3_nt: TGTGCTAGTGCCACGGGTGCGTCTAGCGGGGTCCAAGAGACCCAGTACTTC

d_call: NA
clone_size: many
v_call: TRBV19
j_call: TRBJ2-1
cdr3_aa: CASIDRRYNEQFF
cdr3_nt: TGTGCCAGTATCGACAGGCGATACAATGAGCAGTTCTTC

d_call: TRBD1
clone_size: few
v_call: TRBV28
j_call: TRBJ2-2
cdr3_aa: CASSLDRLTGELFF
cdr3_nt: TGTGCCAGCAGTCTGGACAGGCTCACCGGGGAGCTGTTTTTT

d_call: NA
clone_size: NA
v_call: TRBV7-8
j_call: TRBJ1-1
cdr3_aa: CASNVGAGGNTEAFF
cdr3_nt: TGTGCCAGCAACGTCGGTGCGGGGGGGAACACTGAAGCTTTCTTT

d_call: TRBD2
clone_size: few
v_call: TRBV5-1
j_call: TRBJ2-2
cdr3_aa: CASSLLAANTGELFF
cdr3_nt: TGCGCCAGCAGCTTACTAGCGGCGAACACCGGGGAGCTGTTTTTT

d_call: TRBD2
clone_size: NA
v_call: TRBV2
j_call: TRBJ2-5
cdr3_aa: CASSPGLVGETQYF
cdr3_nt: TGTGCCAGCAGCCCGGGACTAGTGGGGGAGACCCAGTACTTC

d_call: TRBD2
clone_size: few
v_call: TRBV27
j_call: TRBJ2-5
cdr3_aa: CASGHGGQETQYF
cdr3_nt: TGTGCCAGCGGTCACGGGGGGCAAGAGACCCAGTACTTC

d_call: NA
clone_size: NA
v_call: TRBV6-5
j_call: TRBJ2-7
cdr3_aa: CASSYREDYEQYF
cdr3_nt: TGTGCCAGCAGTTACAGGGAGGACTACGAGCAGTACTTC

d_call: NA
clone_size: few
v_call: TRBV6-1
j_call: TRBJ1-1
cdr3_aa: CASSEVVGRNTEAFF
cdr3_nt: TGTGCCAGCAGTGAAGTAGTGGGCAGGAACACTGAAGCTTTCTTT

d_call: TRBD1
clone_size: few
v_call: TRBV6-5
j_call: TRBJ1-5
cdr3_aa: CASSSYGTDWPQHF
cdr3_nt: TGTGCCAGCAGTTCATACGGGACAGATTGGCCCCAGCATTTT

d_call: TRBD2
clone_size: few
v_call: TRBV4-3
j_call: TRBJ2-3
cdr3_aa: CASSQDPSGGTDTQYF
cdr3_nt: TGCGCCAGCAGCCAAGACCCTAGCGGGGGCACAGATACGCAGTATTTT

d_call: NA
clone_size: NA
v_call: TRBV18
j_call: TRBJ2-3
cdr3_aa: CASSPRVDTQYF
cdr3_nt: TGTGCCAGCTCACCCAGGGTGGATACGCAGTATTTT

d_call: NA
clone_size: few
v_call: TRBV9
j_call: TRBJ2-7
cdr3_aa: CASSVGGTAYEQYF
cdr3_nt: TGTGCCAGCAGCGTAGGCGGGACAGCCTACGAGCAGTACTTC

d_call: NA
clone_size: NA
v_call: TRBV4-2
j_call: TRBJ1-1
cdr3_aa: CASSHGGNTEAFF
cdr3_nt: TGTGCCAGCAGCCACGGGGGGAACACTGAAGCTTTCTTT

d_call: TRBD1
clone_size: few
v_call: TRBV11-1
j_call: TRBJ2-6
cdr3_aa: CASSRRQGAGANVLTF
cdr3_nt: TGTGCCAGCAGCAGGCGACAGGGAGCTGGGGCCAACGTCCTGACTTTC

d_call: NA
clone_size: NA
v_call: TRBV7-6
j_call: TRBJ2-3
cdr3_aa: CASSLNGGLDTQYF
cdr3_nt: TGTGCCAGCAGCTTAAACGGGGGGCTGGATACGCAGTATTTT

d_call: NA
clone_size: NA
v_call: TRBV6-5
j_call: TRBJ1-6
cdr3_aa: CASSYRPSNSPLHF
cdr3_nt: TGTGCCAGCAGTTACCGTCCTAGCAATTCACCCCTCCACTTT

d_call: NA
clone_size: few
v_call: TRBV19
j_call: TRBJ1-6
cdr3_aa: CASSRVGSPLHF
cdr3_nt: TGTGCTTCTTCCAGGGTTGGTTCACCCCTCCACTTT

d_call: NA
clone_size: few
v_call: TRBV4-1
j_call: TRBJ2-1
cdr3_aa: CASSQGSAGYTNEQFF
cdr3_nt: TGCGCCAGCAGCCAAGGTTCAGCAGGGTACACCAATGAGCAGTTCTTC

d_call: TRBD1
clone_size: few
v_call: TRBV6-6
j_call: TRBJ2-7
cdr3_aa: CASSGQRQGTYEQYF
cdr3_nt: TGTGCCAGCAGTGGACAACGACAGGGAACTTACGAGCAGTACTTC

d_call: NA
clone_size: NA
v_call: TRBV5-8
j_call: TRBJ2-3
cdr3_aa: CASSEGTGQAF
cdr3_nt: TGTGCCAGCAGCGAGGGAACGGGACAAGCTTTT

d_call: TRBD1
clone_size: NA
v_call: TRBV28
j_call: TRBJ2-4
cdr3_aa: CASSTQGMNIQYF
cdr3_nt: TGTGCCAGCAGCACACAGGGGATGAACATTCAGTACTTC

d_call: NA
clone_size: many
v_call: TRBV30
j_call: TRBJ1-2
cdr3_aa: CASIRGNGYTF
cdr3_nt: TGTGCCTCGATTAGGGGTAATGGCTACACCTTC

d_call: NA
clone_size: few
v_call: TRBV11-1
j_call: TRBJ2-5
cdr3_aa: CASSLGGQETQYF
cdr3_nt: TGTGCCAGCAGCTTAGGAGGACAAGAGACCCAGTACTTC

d_call: TRBD1
clone_size: NA
v_call: TRBV5-7
j_call: TRBJ2-7
cdr3_aa: CASSLRDSKYEQYF
cdr3_nt: TGTGCCAGCAGCTTGCGGGACAGCAAATACGAGCAGTACTTC

d_call: NA
clone_size: few
v_call: TRBV18
j_call: TRBJ2-3
cdr3_aa: CASSPPIGGLTDTQYF
cdr3_nt: TGTGCCAGCTCACCACCTATTGGCGGACTAACAGATACGCAGTATTTT

d_call: TRBD1
clone_size: NA
v_call: TRBV4-1
j_call: TRBJ1-1
cdr3_aa: CASSQDHRGYTEAFF
cdr3_nt: TGTGCCAGCAGCCAAGATCACAGGGGGTACACTGAAGCTTTCTTT

d_call: NA
clone_size: NA
v_call: TRBV9
j_call: TRBJ1-4
cdr3_aa: CASSRNQGEKLFF
cdr3_nt: TGTGCCAGCAGCAGAAACCAGGGGGAAAAACTGTTTTTT